In this sample, the clone carrying this T cell receptor (beta chain) turned up a few times. The antigen is undetermined. Using its own MiXCR run on the 5' RACE reads, TCRdb lists one record per CDR3 protein. The repertoire consists of about 41,000 distinct CDR3 sequences, with 14% occurring once and the leading ten covering around 3.3%. The data belong to a study of neurological immune-mediated disorders. Study results and caveats: Sharing of CDR3 amino acid sequences among expanded clones across subjects was absent, suggesting private repertoires in all groups.

The sequenced sample was CD4+ T cells from blood. This clonotype originated in a woman aged 60-70 years with HTLV-1-associated myelopathy (HAM/TSP).

DNA of the CDR3: TGCGCCAGCAGGGGGGTGTGGGGGGCGCGGGACGAGCAGTACTTC. This translates into CASRGVWGARDEQYF. V gene TRBV5-1 combines with J gene TRBJ2-7, with D possibly called TRBD1 or TRBD2 (6 bases each). The CDR3 covers 15 residues. Per germline, CDR1 SGHRS and CDR2 YFSETQ. V was trimmed by 5 bases and J by 5 bases, leaving 20 bases between them.